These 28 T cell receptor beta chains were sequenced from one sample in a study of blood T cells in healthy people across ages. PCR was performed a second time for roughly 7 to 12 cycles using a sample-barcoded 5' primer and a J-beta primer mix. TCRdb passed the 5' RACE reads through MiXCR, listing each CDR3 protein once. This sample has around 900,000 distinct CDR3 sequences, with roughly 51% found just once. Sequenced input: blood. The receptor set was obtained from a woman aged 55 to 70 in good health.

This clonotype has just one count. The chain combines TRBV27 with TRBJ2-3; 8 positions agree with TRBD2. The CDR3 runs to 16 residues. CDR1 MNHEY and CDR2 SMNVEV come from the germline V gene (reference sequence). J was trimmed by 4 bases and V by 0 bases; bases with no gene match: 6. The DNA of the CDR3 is TGTGCCAGCAGTTTATCAAGGACTAGCATTGCAGATACGCAGTATTTT. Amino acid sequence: CASSLSRTSIADTQYF.

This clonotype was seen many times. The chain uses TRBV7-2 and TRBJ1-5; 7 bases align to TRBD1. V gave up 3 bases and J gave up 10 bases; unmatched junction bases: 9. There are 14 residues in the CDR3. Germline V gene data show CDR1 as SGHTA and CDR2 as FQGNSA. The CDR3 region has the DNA TGTGCCAGCAGCTTGGGACAGTACCAAAAACCCCAGCATTTT. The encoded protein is CASSLGQYQKPQHF. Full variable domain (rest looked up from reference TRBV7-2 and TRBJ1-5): GAGVSQSPSNKVTEKGKDVELRCDPISGHTALYWYRQSLGQGLEFLIYFQGNSAPDKSGLPSDRFSAERTGGSVSTLTIQRTQQEDSAVYLCASSLGQYQKPQHFGDGTRLSIL.

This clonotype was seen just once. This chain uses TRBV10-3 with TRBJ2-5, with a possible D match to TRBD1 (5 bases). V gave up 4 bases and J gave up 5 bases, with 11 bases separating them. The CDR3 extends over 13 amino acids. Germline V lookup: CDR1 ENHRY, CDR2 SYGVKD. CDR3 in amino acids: CAISGQGPETQYF. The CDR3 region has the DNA TGTGCCATCAGTGGCCAGGGTCCGGAGACCCAGTACTTC.

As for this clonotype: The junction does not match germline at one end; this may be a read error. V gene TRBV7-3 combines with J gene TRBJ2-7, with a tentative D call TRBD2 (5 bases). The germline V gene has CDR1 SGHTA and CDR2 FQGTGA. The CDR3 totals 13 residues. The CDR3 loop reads CANSFFRGYEQYF. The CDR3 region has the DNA TGCGCCAACAGCTTCTTTCGGGGCTACGAGCAGTACTTC.

The CDR3 nucleotides are TGTGCCAGCAGCCCCGTTATAGTAAGACGGGGGCAAGAGACCCAGTACTTC. Its translation is CASSPVIVRRGQETQYF. The chain carries TRBV21-1 and TRBJ2-5; the table's D call, TRBD1, has no DNA check behind it. TRBV21-1 is termed a pseudogene. CDR3 length equals 17 residues.

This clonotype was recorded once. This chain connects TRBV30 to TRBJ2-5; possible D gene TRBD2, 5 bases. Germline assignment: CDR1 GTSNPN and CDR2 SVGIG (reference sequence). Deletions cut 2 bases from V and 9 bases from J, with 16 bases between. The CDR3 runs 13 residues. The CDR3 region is CAWSLAEPGAQYF. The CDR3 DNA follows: TGTGCCTGGAGTTTGGCGGAGCCCGGGGCCCAGTACTTC.

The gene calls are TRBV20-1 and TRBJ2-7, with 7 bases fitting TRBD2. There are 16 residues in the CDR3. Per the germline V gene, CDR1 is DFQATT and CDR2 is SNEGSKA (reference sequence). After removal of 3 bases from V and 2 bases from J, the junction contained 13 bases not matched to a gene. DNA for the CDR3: TGCAGTGCTAGGGTCCTGGGGGGGGGTGACCCCTACGAGCAGTACTTC. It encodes CSARVLGGGDPYEQYF.

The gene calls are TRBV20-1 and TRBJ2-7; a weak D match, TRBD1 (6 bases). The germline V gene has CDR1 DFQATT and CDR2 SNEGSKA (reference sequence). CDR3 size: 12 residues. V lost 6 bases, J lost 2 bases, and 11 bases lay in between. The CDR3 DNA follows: TGCAGTGCCCGACAGGACCCCTACGAGCAGTACTTC. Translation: CSARQDPYEQYF.

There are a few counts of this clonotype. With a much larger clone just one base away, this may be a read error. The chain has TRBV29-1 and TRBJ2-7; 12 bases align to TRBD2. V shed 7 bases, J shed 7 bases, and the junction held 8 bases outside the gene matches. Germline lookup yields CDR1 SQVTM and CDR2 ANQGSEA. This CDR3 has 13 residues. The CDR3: CSAATSGRREQYF. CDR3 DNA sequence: TGCAGCGCTGCGACTAGCGGGAGACGAGAGCAGTACTTC.

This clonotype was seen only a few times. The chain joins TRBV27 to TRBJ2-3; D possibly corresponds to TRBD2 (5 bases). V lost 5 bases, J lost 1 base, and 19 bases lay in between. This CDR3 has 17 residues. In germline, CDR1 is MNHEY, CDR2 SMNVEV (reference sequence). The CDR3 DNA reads TGTGCCAGCAGTCCCATGCTTTCGCGGAGGCGCACAGATACGCAGTATTTT. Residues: CASSPMLSRRRTDTQYF.

The CDR3 nucleotides read TGCAGTGTGGATCCTGGGAGGGGGCCCAATGAGCAGTTCTTC. This encodes CSVDPGRGPNEQFF. V gene TRBV20-1 combines with J gene TRBJ2-1; D may match TRBD1 or TRBD2 (7 bases each). Germline-derived CDR1 and CDR2 are DFQATT and SNEGSKA (reference sequence). The CDR3 extends over 14 amino acids. The V end lost 7 bases, the J end lost 6 bases, and 19 bases lay between the germline ends.

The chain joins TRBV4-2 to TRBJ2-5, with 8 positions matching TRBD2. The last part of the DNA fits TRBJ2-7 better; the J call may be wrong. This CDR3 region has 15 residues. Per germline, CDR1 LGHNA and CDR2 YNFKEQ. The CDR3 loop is CASSPMTGGAYEQYF. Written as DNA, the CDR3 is TGTGCCAGCAGCCCAATGACGGGAGGGGCCTACGAGCAGTACTTC.

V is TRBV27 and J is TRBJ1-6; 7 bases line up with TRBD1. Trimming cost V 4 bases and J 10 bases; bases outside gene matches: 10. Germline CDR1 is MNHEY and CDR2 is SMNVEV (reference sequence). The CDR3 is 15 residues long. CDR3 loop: CASSSQDREGSPLHF. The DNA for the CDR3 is TGTGCCAGCAGTTCCCAAGACAGGGAGGGATCACCCCTCCACTTT.

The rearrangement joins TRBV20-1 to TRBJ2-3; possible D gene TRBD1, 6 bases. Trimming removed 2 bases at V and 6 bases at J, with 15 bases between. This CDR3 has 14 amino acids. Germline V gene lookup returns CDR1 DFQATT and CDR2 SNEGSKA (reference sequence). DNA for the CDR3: TGCAGTGCTAGAAGACAGGCGCAGGGGGATACGCAGTATTTT. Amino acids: CSARRQAQGDTQYF.

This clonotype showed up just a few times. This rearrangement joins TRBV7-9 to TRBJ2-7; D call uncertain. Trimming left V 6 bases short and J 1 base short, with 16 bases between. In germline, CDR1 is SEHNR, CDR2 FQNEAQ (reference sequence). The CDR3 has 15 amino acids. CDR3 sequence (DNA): TGTGCCAGCAGGCCAACCCCTACTGGATCCTACGAGCAGTACTTC. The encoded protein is CASRPTPTGSYEQYF.

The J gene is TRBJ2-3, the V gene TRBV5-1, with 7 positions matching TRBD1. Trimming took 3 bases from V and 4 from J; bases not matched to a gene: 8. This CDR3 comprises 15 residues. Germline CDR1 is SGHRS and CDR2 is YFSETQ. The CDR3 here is CASSWRQGSPDTQYF. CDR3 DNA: TGCGCCAGCAGCTGGCGACAGGGTAGCCCAGATACGCAGTATTTT.

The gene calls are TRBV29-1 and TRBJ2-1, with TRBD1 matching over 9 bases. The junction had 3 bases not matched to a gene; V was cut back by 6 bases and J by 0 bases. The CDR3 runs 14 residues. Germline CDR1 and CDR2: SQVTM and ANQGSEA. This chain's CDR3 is CSVDRGSSYNEQFF. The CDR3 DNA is TGCAGCGTAGACAGGGGGAGCTCCTACAATGAGCAGTTCTTC.

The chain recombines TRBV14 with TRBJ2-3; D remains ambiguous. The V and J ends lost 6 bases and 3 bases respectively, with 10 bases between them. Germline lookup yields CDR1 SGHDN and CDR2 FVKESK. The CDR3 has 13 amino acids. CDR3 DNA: TGTGCCAGCAGTCTGAGCATGACAGATACGCAGTATTTT. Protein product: CASSLSMTDTQYF.

The CDR3 DNA reads TGCAGCGTTGAAGAGGAGGGGACGGAGACCTACGAGCAGTACTTC. Translating it yields CSVEEEGTETYEQYF. The gene calls are TRBV29-1 and TRBJ2-4; tentatively, D is TRBD2 (6 bases). The J call is in doubt because the DNA end fits TRBJ2-7 better. In germline, CDR1 is SQVTM, CDR2 ANQGSEA. The CDR3 runs 15 residues.

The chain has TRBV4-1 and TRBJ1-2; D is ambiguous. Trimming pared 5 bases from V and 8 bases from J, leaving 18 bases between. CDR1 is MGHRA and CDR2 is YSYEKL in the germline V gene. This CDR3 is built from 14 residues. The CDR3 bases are TGCGCCAGCAGCGCCCGTTCCGGCCAGCGGGGCTACACCTTC. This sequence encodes CASSARSGQRGYTF.

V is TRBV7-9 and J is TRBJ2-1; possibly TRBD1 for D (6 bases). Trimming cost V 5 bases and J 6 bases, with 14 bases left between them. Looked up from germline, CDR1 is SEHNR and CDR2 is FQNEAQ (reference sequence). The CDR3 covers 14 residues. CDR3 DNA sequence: TGTGCCAGCAGCACCCCAGGGGAAAGCAATGAGCAGTTCTTC. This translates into CASSTPGESNEQFF. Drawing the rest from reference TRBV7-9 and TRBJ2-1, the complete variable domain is DTGVSQNPRHKITKRGQNVTFRCDPISEHNRLYWYRQTLGQGPEFLTYFQNEAQLEKSRLLSDRFSAERPKGSFSTLEIQRTEQGDSAMYLCASSTPGESNEQFFGPGTRLTVL.

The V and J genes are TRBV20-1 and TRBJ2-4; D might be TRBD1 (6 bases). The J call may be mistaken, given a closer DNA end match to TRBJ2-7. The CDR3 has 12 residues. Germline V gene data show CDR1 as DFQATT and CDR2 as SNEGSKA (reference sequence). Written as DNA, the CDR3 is TGCTCTCTGAGGTCAGGGGTGTACGAGCAGTACTTC. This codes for CSLRSGVYEQYF.

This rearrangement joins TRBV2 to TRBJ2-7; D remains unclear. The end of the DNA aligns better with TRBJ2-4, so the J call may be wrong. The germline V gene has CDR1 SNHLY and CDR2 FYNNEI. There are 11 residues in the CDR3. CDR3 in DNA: TGTGCCAGCAGTATAGCAAACATTCAGTACTTC. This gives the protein CASSIANIQYF.

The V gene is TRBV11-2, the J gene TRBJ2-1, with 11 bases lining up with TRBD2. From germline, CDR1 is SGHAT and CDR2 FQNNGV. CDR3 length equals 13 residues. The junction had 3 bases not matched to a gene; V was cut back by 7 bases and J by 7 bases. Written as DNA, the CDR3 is TGTGCCAGCATGACTAGCGGGATTAATGAGCAGTTCTTC. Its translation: CASMTSGINEQFF.

The CDR3 DNA reads TGTGCCAGCAGCGGAATGCGAGATACGCAGTATTTT. Protein product: CASSGMRDTQYF. The J gene is TRBJ2-3, the V gene TRBV7-9; D unclear. The length of the CDR3 is 12 residues. Germline CDR1 and CDR2: SEHNR and FQNEAQ (reference sequence). The V end was cut by 5 bases, the J end by 5 bases, with 8 bases between.

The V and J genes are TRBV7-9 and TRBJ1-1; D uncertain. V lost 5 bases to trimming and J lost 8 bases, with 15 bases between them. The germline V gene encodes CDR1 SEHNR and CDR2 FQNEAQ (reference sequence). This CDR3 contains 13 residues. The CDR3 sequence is CASSPTNVQEAFF. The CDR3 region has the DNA TGTGCCAGCAGCCCCACAAACGTGCAAGAAGCTTTCTTT.

Here the CDR3 DNA reads TGTGCCAGCAGCTCACAGACATGGGGAGAGGAGACCCAGTACTTC. Protein product: CASSSQTWGEETQYF. The chain uses TRBV7-2 and TRBJ2-7, with a tentative D call TRBD2 (5 bases). The end of the DNA is better explained by TRBJ2-5, so the J call may be wrong. Germline V gene data show CDR1 as SGHTA and CDR2 as FQGNSA. The CDR3 extends over 15 amino acids.

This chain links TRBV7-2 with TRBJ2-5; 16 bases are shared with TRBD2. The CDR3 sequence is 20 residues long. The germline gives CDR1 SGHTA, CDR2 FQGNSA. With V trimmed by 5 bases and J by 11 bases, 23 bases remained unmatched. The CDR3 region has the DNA TGTGCCAGCAGCGCTCGTGGGACTAGCGGGAGGGCCATAGCCTACAATGAGCAGTACTTC. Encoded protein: CASSARGTSGRAIAYNEQYF.